These 30 T cell receptor beta chains share one sample of origin, sequenced in a study of blood T cell repertoires in COVID-19. Some clones are missing from TCRdb's copy, which holds only in-frame ones; the method was immunoSEQ multiplex PCR. The table has tens of thousands of clones, roughly 80% seen once; the top ten hold about 3.2%. Sample: peripheral blood. These TCRs come from a man aged 70 or older with COVID-19, enrolled during active disease.

This chain links TRBV28 with TRBJ2-3, with TRBD1 as a possible D gene (5 bases). Germline CDR1 MDHEN, CDR2 SYDVKM. V was shortened by 3 bases and J by 11 bases, with 9 bases between the two germline ends. The CDR3 runs 11 residues. CDR3 coding DNA: TGTGCCAGCAGTTTTCAGGGCCTGCAGTATTTT. It encodes CASSFQGLQYF. Full variable domain (outside the CDR3, taken from reference TRBV28 and TRBJ2-3): DVKVTQSSRYLVKRTGEKVFLECVQDMDHENMFWYRQDPGLGLRLIYFSYDVKMKEKGDIPEGYSVSREKKERFSLILESASTNQTSMYLCASSFQGLQYFGPGTRLTVL.

The chain is built from TRBV18 and TRBJ2-1, with D possibly being TRBD1 (6 bases). Germline CDR1 KGHSH, CDR2 LQKENI. V was clipped by 2 bases and J by 0 bases, with 14 bases between them. There are 17 residues in the CDR3. CDR3 nucleotides: TGTGCCAGCTCACCAGGGCAGGGGCGCAGCTCCTACAATGAGCAGTTCTTC. Translated, it gives CASSPGQGRSSYNEQFF.

In its sample, this clone was seen once. The chain joins TRBV25-1 to TRBJ1-5; weak D call: TRBD1 (6 bases). The CDR3 has 13 residues. Between the trimmed V and J ends, which lost 4 bases and 7 bases, there was a span of 11 bases. Germline lookup yields CDR1 MGHDK and CDR2 SYGVNS. The CDR3 sequence is CASSGGGGQPQHF. In nucleotides, the CDR3 is TGTGCCAGCAGTGGAGGGGGTGGGCAGCCCCAGCATTTT.

This chain links TRBV5-8 with TRBJ1-5; D remains ambiguous. Trimming shortened V by 4 bases and J by 7 bases, and 12 bases separated the two germline ends. This CDR3 has 13 amino acids. CDR1 is SGHTS and CDR2 is YDEGEE in the germline V gene. The CDR3 DNA reads as TGTGCCAGCAGCGCGACTAGCAGGCAGCCCCAGCATTTT. It translates to CASSATSRQPQHF.

V usage is TRBV6-2 or TRBV6-3 and J usage is TRBJ1-1, with 7 bases matching TRBD1. Germline V gene sequence: CDR1 MNHEY, CDR2 SVGEGT. This CDR3 contains 15 residues. The trim removed 2 bases at V and 5 bases at J, leaving 8 bases unmatched. CDR3 residues: CASSYEQGWGTEAFF. The DNA of the CDR3 is TGTGCCAGCAGTTACGAACAGGGGTGGGGTACTGAAGCTTTCTTT.

The chain links TRBV5-1 to TRBJ2-2, with 10 bases fitting TRBD1. CDR1 SGHRS and CDR2 YFSETQ come from the germline V gene. V trimming: 4 bases; J trimming: 2 bases; junction bases outside the gene matches: 11. The CDR3 has 18 residues. CDR3 nucleotide sequence: TGCGCCAGCAGCCCCTACCCGACAGGGGGCAGTAACACCGGGGAGCTGTTTTTT. It is translated as CASSPYPTGGSNTGELFF.

Remarks on this clone: The junction shows a germline mismatch at one end, possibly a read error. The rearrangement uses TRBV12-3 or TRBV12-4 and TRBJ1-2; 10 positions match TRBD1. This CDR3 is built from 13 residues. CDR3 bases: TGTGCCCGCAGTACGACAGGGGGCGGGGGCTACACCTTC. It codes for CARSTTGGGGYTF.

The rearrangement links TRBV6-5 to TRBJ2-7; TRBD2 might be the D (6 bases). Germline CDR1 reads MNHEY; CDR2 reads SVGAGI. The CDR3 spans 13 residues. V shed 4 bases and J shed 0 bases, with 7 bases lying between them. The CDR3 sequence: CASSLAASYEQYF. The CDR3 DNA is TGTGCCAGCAGTTTAGCGGCCTCCTACGAGCAGTACTTC.

The chain is built from TRBV11-2 and TRBJ1-1; TRBD1 is a possible D gene (5 bases). The CDR3 sequence is 12 residues long. Per the germline V gene, CDR1 is SGHAT and CDR2 is FQNNGV. Trimming took 5 bases from V and 4 from J, leaving 8 bases between them. In nucleotides, the CDR3 is TGTGCCAGCAGCCCGGACATCACTGAAGCTTTCTTT. Its translation: CASSPDITEAFF.

The CDR3 DNA is TGCGCCAGCAGCTCGGGGGGTAGTTTCGGACAGGGAATCTCTGGCTACACCTTC. It is translated as CASSSGGSFGQGISGYTF. The chain is built from TRBV5-1 and TRBJ1-2; 8 bases match TRBD1. With V trimmed by 3 bases and J by 7 bases, 20 bases remained unmatched. CDR1 and CDR2 from the germline V gene are SGHRS and YFSETQ. CDR3 length: 18 residues.

The rearrangement links TRBV7-9 to TRBJ1-1, with TRBD1 matching over 7 bases. J was trimmed by 4 bases and V by 5 bases; bases with no gene match: 7. The germline gives CDR1 SEHNR, CDR2 FQNEAQ (reference sequence). The CDR3 is 14 amino acids. The CDR3 nucleotides are TGTGCCAGCAGCATAACAGGGGAAGGCACTGAAGCTTTCTTT. Translating it yields CASSITGEGTEAFF.

As concerns this clone: One junction end does not reproduce the germline sequence, and a read error may be involved. The CDR3 region has the DNA TGTGCCAGCAGTTTTCCGGGACAGCATCAGTCCCAGCATTTT. Protein: CASSFPGQHQSQHF. This chain joins TRBV28 and TRBJ1-5; 7 bases align to TRBD1. Per germline, CDR1 MDHEN and CDR2 SYDVKM. The CDR3 covers 14 residues.

V gene TRBV6-5 combines with J gene TRBJ2-7; TRBD1 might be the D (5 bases). CDR1 and CDR2 (germline): MNHEY, SVGAGI. The V end was cut by 2 bases, the J end by 2 bases, with 10 bases between. This CDR3 is built from 14 residues. In DNA, the CDR3 is TGTGCCAGCAGTTACGGCCAGGACACCTACGAGCAGTACTTC. This gives the protein CASSYGQDTYEQYF.

This rearrangement joins TRBV5-1 to TRBJ1-2; 8 bases are shared with TRBD1. V lost 3 bases, J lost 4 bases, and 11 bases stayed unmatched. Germline CDR1 and CDR2: SGHRS and YFSETQ. The CDR3 spans 16 residues. The CDR3 DNA follows: TGCGCCAGCAGCTCCGTCAGTCAGGGGGCAATCTATGGCTACACCTTC. It encodes CASSSVSQGAIYGYTF.

The gene calls are TRBV18 and TRBJ2-7, with 9 bases lining up with TRBD1. The CDR3 length is 15 residues. The trim removed 6 bases at V and 6 bases at J, leaving 12 bases unmatched. Germline V lookup: CDR1 KGHSH, CDR2 LQKENI. For the CDR3, the DNA is TGTGCCAGCTCCCCCCCGGGACAGGGCCTCGCCGAGCAGTACTTC. It yields the protein CASSPPGQGLAEQYF.

V and J are TRBV7-9 and TRBJ1-2; TRBD1 agrees at 8 bases. J was trimmed by 1 base and V by 5 bases; bases with no gene match: 6. Germline V CDR1 and CDR2: SEHNR, FQNEAQ (reference sequence). This CDR3 is 15 amino acids long. In DNA, the CDR3 is TGTGCCAGCAGCCTAGGGACAGGAGTTAACTATGGCTACACCTTC. It is translated as CASSLGTGVNYGYTF.

This chain joins TRBV28 and TRBJ2-1, with 10 bases lining up with TRBD2. Germline V CDR1 and CDR2: MDHEN, SYDVKM. The length of the CDR3 is 15 residues. With V trimmed by 8 bases and J by 8 bases, 12 bases remained unmatched. The CDR3 nucleotides are TGTGCCAGCGGAACTCGAGCGGGAGGGCCCCATGAGCAGTTCTTC. It codes for CASGTRAGGPHEQFF. The full variable domain, rest sourced from reference TRBV28 and TRBJ2-1, is DVKVTQSSRYLVKRTGEKVFLECVQDMDHENMFWYRQDPGLGLRLIYFSYDVKMKEKGDIPEGYSVSREKKERFSLILESASTNQTSMYLCASGTRAGGPHEQFFGPGTRLTVL.

The rearrangement joins TRBV20-1 to TRBJ2-3; TRBD2 might be the D (6 bases). Germline V gives CDR1 DFQATT, CDR2 SNEGSKA (reference sequence). V was trimmed by 3 bases and J by 11 bases, leaving 15 bases between them. This CDR3 is 12 amino acids long. CDR3 sequence: CSASAPGVRQYF. The DNA of the CDR3 is TGCAGTGCTAGTGCCCCGGGAGTAAGGCAGTATTTT.

The V call is TRBV5-1, the J call TRBJ1-5; D is unresolved. The CDR3 consists of 15 residues. CDR1 and CDR2 (germline): SGHRS, YFSETQ. Trimming left V 5 bases short and J 6 bases short, with 18 bases between. As DNA, the CDR3 is TGCGCCAGCAGGGCGGACCTCATTCGGGGTCAGCCCCAGCATTTT. Protein: CASRADLIRGQPQHF.

The chain uses TRBV7-3 and TRBJ1-1; 7 positions agree with TRBD1. The CDR3 is 13 amino acids. CDR1 is SGHTA and CDR2 is FQGTGA in the germline V gene. With V trimmed by 2 bases and J by 5 bases, 2 bases remained unmatched. The CDR3: CASSLDRVTEAFF. The CDR3 DNA sequence: TGTGCCAGCAGCTTAGACAGGGTAACTGAAGCTTTCTTT.

The gene calls are TRBV10-2 and TRBJ1-2; 8 bases are a match to TRBD1. Germline CDR1 and CDR2: WSHSY and SAAADI. CDR3 size: 13 residues. Trimming at V came to 3 bases and at J to 3 bases, leaving 0 bases not matched to a gene. CDR3 in amino acids: CASSEQGDYGYTF. The CDR3 DNA is TGCGCCAGCAGTGAACAGGGGGACTATGGCTACACCTTC.

The chain carries TRBV12-1 and TRBJ1-1; the table assigns TRBD1, which was not confirmed against the DNA. TRBV12-1 is flagged as a pseudogene. The CDR3 sequence is 16 residues long. In DNA, the CDR3 is TGTGCCAGCAGCTTCCCGGCAGGGGCGCGTGTCACTGAAGCTTTCTTT. It is translated as CASSFPAGARVTEAFF.

V gene TRBV7-9 combines with J gene TRBJ2-7; a weak D match, TRBD2 (5 bases). The CDR3 covers 18 residues. From germline, CDR1 is SEHNR and CDR2 FQNEAQ (reference sequence). V was cut by 8 bases and J by 3 bases, with 29 bases left in between. The CDR3 sequence is CASDPGVEHYYTFYEQYF. CDR3 DNA sequence: TGTGCCAGCGACCCCGGGGTCGAACATTATTATACATTCTACGAGCAGTACTTC.

The rearrangement joins TRBV5-8 to TRBJ1-2, with a tentative D call TRBD1 (5 bases). CDR1 is SGHTS, CDR2 YDEGEE, per germline. The CDR3 consists of 17 residues. Trimming pared 6 bases from V and 2 bases from J, leaving 23 bases between. The CDR3 protein is CASTPRAGGESNYGYTF. CDR3 DNA: TGTGCCAGCACCCCAAGAGCGGGGGGGGAATCGAACTATGGCTACACCTTC.

J is TRBJ2-3 and V is TRBV27, with D uncertain. The CDR3 is 19 amino acids. V lost 1 base to trimming and J lost 4 bases, with 24 bases between them. Germline lookup yields CDR1 MNHEY and CDR2 SMNVEV (reference sequence). DNA for the CDR3: TGTGCCAGCAGTTTATATTCCCGCCTAGGCCTACCTGCCTCAGATACGCAGTATTTT. Residues: CASSLYSRLGLPASDTQYF.

The genes are TRBV18 and TRBJ1-1, with D hard to call. V was clipped by 3 bases and J by 1 base, with 6 bases between them. The germline V gene encodes CDR1 KGHSH and CDR2 LQKENI. The CDR3 runs to 13 residues. Here the CDR3 DNA reads TGTGCCAGCTCACCTGAACAGAACACTGAAGCTTTCTTT. As protein: CASSPEQNTEAFF.

V gene TRBV3-1 (or the pseudogene TRBV3-2) combines with J gene TRBJ1-2, with D possibly being TRBD1 (6 bases). V dropped 1 base and J dropped 8 bases, with 26 bases sitting between them. The germline V gene has CDR1 LGHDT and CDR2 YNNKEL (reference sequence). The CDR3 totals 18 residues. The CDR3 protein is CASSQASVGIGGSGGYTF. The CDR3 bases are TGTGCCAGCAGCCAAGCTTCCGTTGGAATAGGGGGTTCCGGGGGCTACACCTTC.

This chain joins TRBV5-1 and TRBJ2-3; D is ambiguous. Per germline, CDR1 SGHRS and CDR2 YFSETQ. V lost 2 bases, J lost 0 bases, and 10 bases lay in between. The length of the CDR3 is 15 residues. The CDR3 loop reads CASSFLPRSTDTQYF. For the CDR3, the DNA is TGCGCCAGCAGCTTCCTACCCAGGAGCACAGATACGCAGTATTTT.

The chain couples TRBV5-5 to TRBJ1-1; D gene ambiguous. The CDR3 runs 13 residues. V was cut by 5 bases and J by 11 bases, with 19 bases left in between. The germline gives CDR1 SGHKS, CDR2 YYEKEE (reference sequence). CDR3 sequence (DNA): TGTGCCAGCAGTCCGACTCTTTCGGGGTCCGCTTTCTTT. Its protein product is CASSPTLSGSAFF.

The chain employs TRBV7-2 and TRBJ2-1; D possibly corresponds to TRBD1 (7 bases). V dropped 5 bases and J dropped 0 bases, with 14 bases sitting between them. CDR3 length equals 16 residues. Looked up from germline, CDR1 is SGHTA and CDR2 is FQGNSA. The CDR3 sequence is CASSPGGFNSYNEQFF. CDR3 coding DNA: TGTGCCAGCAGCCCAGGGGGGTTCAACTCCTACAATGAGCAGTTCTTC.